These 14 T cell receptor beta chains originate from one sample sequenced in a study of blood T cells in healthy people across ages. A second roughly 6 to 11 cycle PCR used barcoded and J-beta primers. One entry per CDR3 protein, called by TCRdb with MiXCR from the 5' RACE reads. Found here are approximately 900,000 distinct CDR3 sequences, about 44% of them singletons; the top ten hold around 15%. The specimen sequenced was blood. The source of these receptors is a man aged 25-45 years in good health.

The CDR3 spells CASSFYRYEQFF. DNA for the CDR3: TGTGCCAGCAGTTTTTACCGCTACGAGCAGTTCTTC. The chain is built from TRBV12-3 or TRBV12-4 and TRBJ2-1, with unresolved D. V lost 3 bases and J 10 bases, leaving 10 bases between the germline ends. The CDR3 length is 12 residues.

This chain uses TRBV28 with TRBJ2-5; unclear D gene. The J call may not be correct, given that the DNA end is closer to TRBJ2-7. This CDR3 is 14 amino acids long. CDR1 is MDHEN, CDR2 SYDVKM, per germline. The DNA for the CDR3 is TGTGCCAGCAGTTTCCCTACGGCCTCTGGCGAGCAGTACTTC. As protein: CASSFPTASGEQYF.

V and J are TRBV25-1 and TRBJ2-5; TRBD1 or TRBD2 may be the D gene (5 bases each). The ends were cut back, 4 bases at V and 2 bases at J, with 14 bases in the middle. The germline CDR1 and CDR2 sequences are MGHDK and SYGVNS. The CDR3 totals 15 residues. For the CDR3, the DNA is TGTGCCAGCAGTGCCTCGGGACGGTTGCAAGAGACCCAGTACTTC. Amino acid sequence: CASSASGRLQETQYF.

Note on this clonotype: A much larger clone lies a single base off, so this may be a read error. V gene TRBV20-1 combines with J gene TRBJ1-2; D is possibly TRBD1 (6 bases). CDR1 DFQATT and CDR2 SNEGSKA come from the germline V gene (reference sequence). V lost 5 bases and J lost 10, with 14 bases in between. This CDR3 is 11 amino acids long. The CDR3 region has the DNA TGCAGTGCTCCCCAGGGACACGACTACACCTTC. Its translation is CSAPQGHDYTF.

The chain couples TRBV12-3 or TRBV12-4 to TRBJ2-7; no reliable D call. This CDR3 is 17 amino acids long. With 4 bases removed from V and 0 bases from J, the gap between germline ends came to 19 bases. The CDR3 reads CASSSKDFSLLSYEQYF. For the CDR3, the DNA is TGTGCCAGCAGTTCGAAGGATTTCTCCCTCCTCTCCTACGAGCAGTACTTC.

The V and J genes are TRBV7-9 and TRBJ2-1; D not certain. Germline CDR1 SEHNR, CDR2 FQNEAQ (reference sequence). Trimming took 7 bases from V and 6 from J, leaving 19 bases between them. This CDR3 has 15 residues. In nucleotides, the CDR3 is TGTGCCAGCAATCCGGACCGTTATCGGGTCAATGAGCAGTTCTTC. As protein: CASNPDRYRVNEQFF.

On this clonotype: Germline and junction disagree at one end, which may indicate a read error. V is TRBV25-1 and J is TRBJ1-2; D is possibly TRBD1 (6 bases). This CDR3 contains 16 residues. Germline lookup yields CDR1 MGHDK and CDR2 SYGVNS. CDR3 DNA: TGTGCCAGCAGTGCTACGTCACAGGGATCCCACTATGGCTGCACCTTC. It is translated as CASSATSQGSHYGCTF.

The chain carries TRBV25-1 and TRBJ1-1, with a possible D match to TRBD1 (6 bases). CDR1 and CDR2 from the germline V gene are MGHDK and SYGVNS. The V end was cut by 3 bases, the J end by 11 bases, with 16 bases between. This CDR3 has 13 amino acids. The CDR3 DNA sequence: TGTGCCAGCAGTGACCCGAACAGGGATAGGGCTTTCTTT. It is translated as CASSDPNRDRAFF.

The chain employs TRBV7-2 and TRBJ1-4; D call uncertain. The germline V and J ends were trimmed by 5 bases and 5 bases, with 18 bases remaining between them. Germline CDR1 reads SGHTA; CDR2 reads FQGNSA. The CDR3 runs to 16 residues. The CDR3 protein is CASSQVPGYENEKLFF. The CDR3 nucleotides are TGTGCCAGCAGCCAAGTCCCCGGTTATGAGAATGAAAAACTGTTTTTT.

This clonotype was counted between two and nine times. The chain has TRBV7-2 and TRBJ1-5; no clear D gene. The CDR3 covers 10 residues. V lost 11 bases to trimming and J lost 6 bases, with 8 bases between them. CDR1 is SGHTA, CDR2 FQGNSA, per germline. The DNA of the CDR3 is TGTGCCGTCGGGTCTCAGCCCCAGCATTTT. It yields the protein CAVGSQPQHF.

Of note for this clonotype: An end of the junction does not agree with germline; a read error may underlie this. This chain uses TRBV18 with TRBJ1-1; D may be TRBD1 (5 bases). The length of the CDR3 is 15 residues. In germline, CDR1 is KGHSH, CDR2 LQKENI. CDR3 sequence: CASSPLGRRNTEAFF. For the CDR3, the DNA is TGTGCCAGCTCGCCACTGGGACGGAGGAACACTGAAGCTTTCTTT.

The chain employs TRBV4-2 and TRBJ2-1; TRBD2 matches 12 bases. The length of the CDR3 is 16 residues. Germline-derived CDR1 and CDR2 are LGHNA and YNFKEQ. J gave up 5 bases and V 2 bases, and 4 bases lay outside the gene matches. CDR3 amino acids: CASSQQLAGGNNEQFF. The CDR3 DNA reads as TGTGCCAGCAGCCAACAACTAGCGGGGGGAAACAATGAGCAGTTCTTC.

This clonotype was detected a few times. The rearrangement links TRBV6-1 to TRBJ2-7; 7 bases fit TRBD1. Germline V gives CDR1 MNHNS, CDR2 SASEGT. The V and J ends lost 5 bases and 7 bases, in that order; junction bases with no gene match: 14. The CDR3 spans 15 residues. The CDR3 DNA sequence: TGTGCCAGCAGTAAAGGACAGGTTGTGGGCTATGAGCAGTACTTC. Its translation: CASSKGQVVGYEQYF.

The chain combines TRBV7-2 with TRBJ2-7, with 8 bases identical to TRBD1. With 2 bases clipped from V and 0 bases from J, the junction kept 6 bases outside the gene matches. Germline V lookup: CDR1 SGHTA, CDR2 FQGNSA. The CDR3 is 16 amino acids. For the CDR3, the DNA is TGTGCCAGCAGCTTACTCCCGGGACAGGACTCCTACGAGCAGTACTTC. Protein product: CASSLLPGQDSYEQYF.